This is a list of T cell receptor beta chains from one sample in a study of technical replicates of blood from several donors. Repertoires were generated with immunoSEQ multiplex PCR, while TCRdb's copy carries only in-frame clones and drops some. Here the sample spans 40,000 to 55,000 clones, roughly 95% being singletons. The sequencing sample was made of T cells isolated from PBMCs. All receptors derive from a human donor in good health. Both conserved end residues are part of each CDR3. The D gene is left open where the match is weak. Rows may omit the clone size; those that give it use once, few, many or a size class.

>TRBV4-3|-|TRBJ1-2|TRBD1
CASSQDRGSYGYTF
TGCGCCAGCAGCCAGGACAGGGGAAGCTATGGCTACACCTTC
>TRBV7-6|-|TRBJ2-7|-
CASSLALRFSYEQYF
TGTGCCAGCAGCTTAGCGCTCAGATTCTCCTACGAGCAGTACTTC
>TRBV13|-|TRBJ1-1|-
CASSLGGGITEAFF
TGTGCCAGCAGCTTAGGTGGGGGGATCACTGAAGCTTTCTTT
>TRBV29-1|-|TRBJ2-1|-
CSVERAFNEQFF
TGCAGCGTTGAAAGAGCATTCAATGAGCAGTTCTTC
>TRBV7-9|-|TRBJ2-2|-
CASSLGGLTTGELFF
TGTGCCAGCAGCTTAGGGGGACTTACCACCGGGGAGCTGTTTTTT
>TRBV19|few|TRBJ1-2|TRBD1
CASLNRGHNYGYTF
TGTGCCAGCCTCAACAGGGGGCACAACTATGGCTACACCTTC
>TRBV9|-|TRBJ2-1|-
CASSVGGEQFF
TGTGCCAGCAGCGTAGGAGGGGAGCAGTTCTTC
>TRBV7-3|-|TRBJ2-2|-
CASSLGGRGTGELFF
TGTGCCAGCAGCTTAGGCGGGCGCGGCACCGGGGAGCTGTTTTTT
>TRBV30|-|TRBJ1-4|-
CAWSVTTREKLFF
TGTGCCTGGAGTGTAACGACTCGGGAAAAACTGTTTTTT
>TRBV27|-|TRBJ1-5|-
CASSLSTGGNQPQHF
TGTGCCAGCAGTTTATCAACCGGGGGTAATCAGCCCCAGCATTTT
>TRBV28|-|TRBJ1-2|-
CASTEQGPYGYTF
TGTGCCAGCACGGAACAGGGCCCCTATGGCTACACCTTC
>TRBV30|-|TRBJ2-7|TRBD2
CAWIREGYEQYF
TGTGCCTGGATCCGGGAGGGCTACGAGCAGTACTTC
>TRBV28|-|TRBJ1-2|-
CASVGSALDGYTF
TGTGCCAGCGTGGGCTCCGCACTAGATGGCTACACCTTC
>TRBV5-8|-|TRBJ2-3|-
CASSLTGRSTDTQYF
TGTGCCAGCAGCTTGACAGGGAGAAGCACAGATACGCAGTATTTT
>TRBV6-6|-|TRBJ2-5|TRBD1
CASSYRGRLETQYF
TGTGCCAGCAGTTACAGGGGGCGGTTAGAGACCCAGTACTTC
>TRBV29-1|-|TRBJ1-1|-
CSVISGRGWETEAFF
TGCAGCGTTATAAGTGGGAGGGGATGGGAAACTGAAGCTTTCTTT
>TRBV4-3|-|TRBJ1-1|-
CASSQERGSGGTEAFF
TGCGCCAGCAGCCAAGAGAGGGGAAGCGGGGGCACTGAAGCTTTCTTT
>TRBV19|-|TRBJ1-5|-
CASSYRRQTLDQPQHF
TGTGCCAGTAGCTACCGGCGACAAACCCTCGATCAGCCCCAGCATTTT
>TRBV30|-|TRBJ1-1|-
CAWSVYRGYTEAFF
TGTGCCTGGAGTGTATATAGGGGATACACTGAAGCTTTCTTT
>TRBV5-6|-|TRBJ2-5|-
CASSLGGEETQYF
TGTGCCAGCAGCTTGGGCGGCGAAGAGACCCAGTACTTC
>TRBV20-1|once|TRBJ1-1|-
CSPFEAFF
TGCAGTCCCTTTGAAGCTTTCTTT
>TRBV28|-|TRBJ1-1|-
CASSFLKVGPEAFF
TGTGCCAGCAGTTTTTTAAAGGTGGGCCCTGAAGCTTTCTTT
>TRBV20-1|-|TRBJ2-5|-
CSASSSETQYF
TGCAGTGCTAGTTCGTCAGAGACCCAGTACTTC
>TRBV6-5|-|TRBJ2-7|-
CASSLLGGEQYF
TGTGCCAGCAGTTTACTAGGGGGCGAGCAGTACTTC
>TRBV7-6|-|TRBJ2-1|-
CASREPKDDEQFF
TGTGCCAGCCGGGAGCCGAAGGACGATGAGCAGTTCTTC
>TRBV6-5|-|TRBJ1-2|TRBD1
CASSLDRGLDGYTF
TGTGCCAGCAGTTTGGACAGGGGACTAGATGGCTACACCTTC
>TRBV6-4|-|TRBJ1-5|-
CASSRRWCNNQPQHF
TGTGCCAGCAGTCGCAGGTGGTGTAATAATCAGCCCCAGCATTTT
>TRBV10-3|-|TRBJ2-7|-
CAIKAGTLSYEQYF
TGTGCCATCAAGGCGGGAACGCTCTCCTACGAGCAGTACTTC
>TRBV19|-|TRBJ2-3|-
CASSTSTDTQYF
TGTGCCAGTAGTACCTCCACAGATACGCAGTATTTT
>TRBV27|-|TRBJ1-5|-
CASSLADSNQPQHF
TGTGCCAGCAGTTTGGCAGATAGCAATCAGCCCCAGCATTTT
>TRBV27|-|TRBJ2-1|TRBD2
CASAAGGDEQFF
TGTGCCAGCGCAGCCGGGGGGGATGAGCAGTTCTTC
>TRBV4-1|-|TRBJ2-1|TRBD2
CASSQVRGRAYNEQFF
TGCGCCAGCAGCCAAGTGCGCGGGAGGGCCTACAATGAGCAGTTCTTC
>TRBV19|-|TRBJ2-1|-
CASSIALGQQVDEQFF
TGTGCCAGTAGTATAGCTCTTGGCCAGCAGGTGGATGAGCAGTTCTTC
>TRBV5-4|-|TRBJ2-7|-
CASSRAYEQYF
TGTGCCAGCAGTCGAGCCTACGAGCAGTACTTC
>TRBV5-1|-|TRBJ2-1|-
CASSLLEAEQFF
TGCGCCAGCAGCTTGTTGGAGGCTGAGCAGTTCTTC
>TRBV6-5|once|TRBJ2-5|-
CASSYRGGRGGETQYF
TGTGCCAGCAGTTACCGTGGGGGGCGGGGAGGGGAGACCCAGTACTTC
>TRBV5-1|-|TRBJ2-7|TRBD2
CASSPGTSGSYSYEQYF
TGCGCCAGCAGCCCGGGGACTAGCGGGAGTTACTCCTACGAGCAGTACTTC
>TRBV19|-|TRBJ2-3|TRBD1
CASSTDHGTGMWDTQYF
TGTGCCAGTAGTACCGACCACGGGACAGGGATGTGGGATACGCAGTATTTT
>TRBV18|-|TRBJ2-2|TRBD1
CASSPIGQGSGELFF
TGTGCCAGCTCACCAATAGGACAGGGGTCCGGGGAGCTGTTTTTT
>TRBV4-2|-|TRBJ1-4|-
CASSQVEGLPNEKLFF
TGTGCCAGCAGCCAAGTGGAGGGTCTGCCTAATGAAAAACTGTTTTTT
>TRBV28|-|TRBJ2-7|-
CASSSLTGYEQYF
TGTGCCAGCAGTTCACTTACAGGGTACGAGCAGTACTTC
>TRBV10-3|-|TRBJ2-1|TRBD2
CAISEGGLARYNEQFF
TGTGCCATCAGCGAGGGGGGACTAGCGCGATACAATGAGCAGTTCTTC
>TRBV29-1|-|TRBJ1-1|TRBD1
CSVYDRAFDPEAFF
TGCAGCGTTTATGACAGGGCGTTCGACCCTGAAGCTTTCTTT
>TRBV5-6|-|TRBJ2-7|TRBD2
CASSWGLAGSGEQYF
TGTGCCAGCAGCTGGGGACTAGCGGGATCGGGCGAGCAGTACTTC
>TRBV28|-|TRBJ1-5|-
CASSWSGQGQPQHF
TGTGCCAGCAGTTGGTCAGGGCAAGGTCAGCCCCAGCATTTT
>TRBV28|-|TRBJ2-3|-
CASSKQWEYTDTQYF
TGTGCCAGCAGTAAACAGTGGGAGTACACAGATACGCAGTATTTT
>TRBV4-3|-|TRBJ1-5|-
CASSQDRGMGSNQPQHF
TGCGCCAGCAGCCAAGATAGAGGGATGGGGTCCAATCAGCCCCAGCATTTT
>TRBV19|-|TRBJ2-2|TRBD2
CASSFRREVAGELFF
TGTGCCAGTAGTTTCAGGCGGGAGGTGGCCGGGGAGCTGTTTTTT
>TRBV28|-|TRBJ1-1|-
CASSLAVNTEAFF
TGTGCCAGCAGTTTAGCGGTGAACACTGAAGCTTTCTTT
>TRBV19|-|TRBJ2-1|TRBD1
CASSTRDRDNEQFF
TGTGCCAGTAGTACCCGGGACAGGGATAATGAGCAGTTCTTC
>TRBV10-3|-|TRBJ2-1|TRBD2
CAISEWLAGGETYNEQFF
TGTGCCATCAGTGAATGGCTAGCGGGAGGCGAAACCTACAATGAGCAGTTCTTC
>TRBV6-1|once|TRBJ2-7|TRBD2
CASTRLADTYEQYF
TGTGCCAGCACCAGACTAGCTGATACCTACGAGCAGTACTTC
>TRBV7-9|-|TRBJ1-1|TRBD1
CASSTTGGNTEAFF
TGTGCCAGCAGTACTACAGGGGGGAACACTGAAGCTTTCTTT
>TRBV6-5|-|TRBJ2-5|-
CASKANPYQETQYF
TGTGCCAGCAAAGCCAATCCGTACCAAGAGACCCAGTACTTC
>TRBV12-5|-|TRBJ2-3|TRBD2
CASGLGLAGGLDTQYF
TGTGCTAGTGGTTTGGGACTAGCTGGGGGGTTAGATACGCAGTATTTT